This T cell receptor (beta chain) is from a study of CD8 T cells in ankylosing spondylitis. Between the trimmed V and J ends, which lost 0 bases and 2 bases, there was a span of 8 bases. Germline V lookup: CDR1 SGHDT, CDR2 YYEEEE. CDR3 length: 15 residues. One entry per CDR3 protein results from TCRdb running MiXCR on the 5' RACE reads. The sample includes 250,000 to 300,000 distinct CDR3 sequences, about 20% of them seen just once. This clonotype was obtained from a male donor with ankylosing spondylitis or in good health (not recorded which). This chain uses TRBV5-6 with TRBJ2-2; no firm D call. Sequencing used blood, either unsorted or a sorted T cell fraction (not recorded which). The CDR3 nucleotides are TGTGCCAGCAGCTTGGCTGTTATCAACACCGGGGAGCTGTTTTTT. Translated: CASSLAVINTGELFF.